This T cell receptor beta chain originates from a study of cytomegalovirus exposure and HLA in healthy donors (dated by TCRdb to the late 2010s). For the wider study: An earlier analysis of about 530 of the donors reported under 300 Gb of sequence data and 117 million unique TCR beta sequences obtained from about 180 million T cells. Genome-wide SNP genotypes for about 60% of the 666 donors were used in a later genetic analysis, which treated that subset as a discovery cohort. On average, about 200,000 unique TCR beta nucleotide sequences were sequenced per donor among more than 350 genotyped donors of the cohort, with roughly 18% of those sequences being non-productive. Approximately 300 gigabases of sequencing data and about 92 million unique TCR sequences made up an early release that covered approximately 700 HLA-typed donors. Every discovery cohort repertoire had been produced on one sequencing platform. High-throughput TCR immunosequencing, statistical association of individual TCRs with disease status, and machine learning were combined to predict cytomegalovirus infection status. Among the 398 genotyped donors, about 85% belonged to the genetic ancestry cluster associated with self-reported Caucasian donors. Donor age, sex, ethnicity and CMV serostatus were collected together with the repertoire data. Typing coverage varied by locus: 629-630 donors for A, B, C, DRB1 and DQB1; more than 500 for DQA1; about 570 for DPA1; 450 to 480 for DPB1. An earlier analysis of nearly 600 of the donors applied high-throughput TCR beta sequencing to assess whether each TCR beta V gene segment acted as functional or pseudogenic. The study used immunosequencing to profile the T cell repertoires of more than 650 subjects and linked those repertoires to cytomegalovirus serostatus. Because of strong linkage in the cohort, roughly five DR-DQ haplotypes were treated as single units for association and clustering. Along with the roughly 610-subject first cohort, a separate validation cohort of about 110 different subjects was used. The study was designed to test whether signatures of past pathogen exposure could be identified by cataloging public T cell receptors. To study patterns of TCR occurrence, a later analysis re-analyzed previously published TCR beta repertoires from several hundred donors and added high-resolution HLA genotyping. Both class I and class II loci were covered by HLA typing, at four-digit resolution. Rather than drawing on any new phenotypic data, the later analysis identified candidate immune exposures from TCR beta sequences and the way those sequences occurred across donors.

Measured from the cysteine to the phenylalanine, the CDR3 is 15 residues long. Just CDR3 DNA is preserved here, 45 bases in frame from base 1. A distance of 9 bases separates the germline ends of V and J, which lose 0 bases and 0 bases respectively. Looking up the germline V gene (reference sequence) yields CDR1 LNHDA and CDR2 SQIVND. The cohort was made up of roughly 670 healthy bone marrow donors. At the time of sampling, all cohort members were nominally healthy, though unrecorded immune exposures were likely present. The donor was CMV seronegative and belonged to the group of more than 300 seronegative cohort members. A peripheral blood sample was collected from each donor, and TCR beta sequencing was performed on peripheral blood mononuclear cells. Genomic DNA extraction from the blood cell samples was performed with the Qiagen DNeasy Blood Extraction Kit. What the authors observed across the whole study: While some public TCRs were present in many individuals, most TCR sequences turned up only very rarely across donors. In vitro tests confirmed that a few of the cytomegalovirus-associated TCR beta chains recognize cytomegalovirus antigens. Most CMV-associated TCR beta chains appeared to be HLA-restricted in a later analysis, and the HLA associations seemed to be driven largely by CMV exposure. V-gene and J-gene trimming of TCR beta chains was associated with a missense DCLRE1C variant in a later genetic analysis, and the association was replicated in an independent cohort. The classifier was reported to diagnose cytomegalovirus status with high specificity and sensitivity in both the original and validation cohorts. Linkage disequilibrium might explain the correlated functional status among segregating V segments, but an unknown experimental factor could not be excluded. When HLA alleles, especially DR and DQ, strongly co-occurred, TCR associations were difficult to assign to individual alleles. The study listed 164 TCR beta chains as associated with cytomegalovirus. The authors suggested that the approach could potentially be generalized to other disease states and immunological phenotypes. Because some donors lacked HLA typing at each locus, the association tests relied only on the typed subset. Compared with equally common non-associated chains, HLA-associated TCR beta chains in a later analysis were more clonally expanded and had lower generation probabilities. A cluster of highly shared sequence variants was judged likely to represent a technical artifact of the sequencing pipeline. A later genetic analysis reported fewer N-insertions in productive TCRs among donors in an Asian-associated ancestry cluster than the roughly 640-donor mean. The earlier analysis of around 600 of the donors excluded roughly 17 rarely observed V segments, including chromosome 9 orphons, because counts were too low. Only TCR beta chains were sequenced in this cohort, and the absence of alpha or paired-chain data limited detectable features. CMV serostatus was the only immune exposure information available for the cohort. Specific HLA alleles were associated with around 18,000 TCR beta sequences at a false discovery rate of 0.05 in a later analysis. In a later analysis, TCR association rates were found to vary across HLA loci, with the most associated TCRs seen for DRB1 alleles and the fewest for HLA-C alleles. According to a later analysis, parvovirus B19, influenza, CMV and Epstein-Barr virus appeared linked to several top co-occurrence clusters. A further reported finding was that TCR beta sequences accurately predicted the HLA-A and HLA-B alleles for most subjects in the first cohort. Because the 87-base-pair reads could not distinguish some IMGT-functional V segments, including TRBV6-2 and TRBV6-3, those segments were excluded. The presence/absence analyses assumed that sequencing depth was roughly uniform across donors, and that assumption may not be true. An earlier analysis of some 590 of the donors showed that most TCR beta V segments appeared in productive rearrangements either about 90% or about 30% of the time, which broadly matched IMGT annotations.

As to this clone: Which antigen it targets is not known. No much larger clone exists at a distance of one base, and base qualities are not known.

Library preparation used the immunoSEQ multiplex PCR assay. For the multiplex PCR, a mixture combining 60 forward primers for TCR Vbeta segments and 13 reverse primers for TCR Jbeta segments was used. The CDR3 region of rearranged TCR beta genes was amplified from genomic DNA with a multiplex PCR assay. Amplified TCR beta libraries were sequenced as 87-base-pair reads on the Illumina HiSeq System. The study's processing was this. In a later analysis, roughly 80 million unique TCR beta chains were counted across the roughly 700 repertoires, and roughly 11 million of these chains were shared by at least two donors. Raw reads were error-corrected and collapsed into unique sequences by a nearest-neighbor algorithm in which closely related sequences were merged to remove PCR and sequencing errors. To assign V, D and J gene segments, CDR3 sequences were aligned to IMGT reference sequences. Each retained sequence needed at least a six-nucleotide match to both a V gene segment and a J gene segment. Rearrangements were classified as productive when the CDR3 lacked stop codons and remained in frame with V and J, and all other rearrangements were classified as non-productive. Following IMGT convention, CDR3 was defined as the stretch from the second conserved V-encoded cysteine up to the conserved J-encoded phenylalanine. Sequences without an unambiguous match to a single V gene segment were excluded from the earlier analysis of 450 to 650 of the donors. In an earlier analysis of around 590 of the donors, a V segment was called functional when productive rearrangements were above 56.7%, and segregating when the standard deviation between donors exceeded 5%. A statistical classification framework was built to diagnose cytomegalovirus status from the catalog of TCR beta chain sequences. V and J gene assignment, in a later analysis, came from comparing TCR nucleotide sequences with IMGT/GENE-DB human TR gene sequences. In a later analysis, CDR3 sequences and most-parsimonious VDJ recombination scenarios were assigned using the TCRdist pipeline. In a later analysis, every TCR beta chain was defined by the combination of its CDR3 amino acid sequence and its V-gene family, and reads without a unique V-gene family were dropped. As a way to deal with suspected cross-contamination and a sequencing artifact, a later analysis dropped nearly 600 nucleotide sequences that were highly shared and had low generation probability. For each public chain, a later analysis derived a clonal expansion index from normalized ranks of inferred template counts within each repertoire. Generation probabilities in a later analysis came from a VDJ recombination model fitted to out-of-frame rearrangements, and those results were checked against IGoR. Hypergeometric tests were used in a later analysis to score TCR-TCR, TCR-HLA and TCR-CMV co-occurrence, with a repertoire-size bias correction applied to the TCR pairs. In a later analysis, false discovery rates were estimated by permuting HLA or CMV assignments 20 times. In a later analysis, co-occurring TCRs were grouped using DBSCAN, and TCRdist sequence similarity was added for clustering within HLA-allele-positive subsets. For co-occurrence clustering, repertoires with fewer than 30,000 or more than 120,000 public chains were excluded, along with 5 or 6 repertoires with anomalous nucleotide sharing. Held by TCRdb, this immuneACCESS table contains in-frame sequences only and omits some clones. Under half of the omission traces to an unresolved V gene where checked; the cause of the rest is unknown. V, J and clone size are taken as reported in that table, and D and trimming were inferred from the DNA itself. The sample table holds roughly 130,000 clones, of which 70% to 80% were seen once. Jointly, the top ten make up 1.5% to 2.5% of the sample.

Recombination connected TRBV19 to TRBJ2-7; the D region possibly corresponds to TRBD2 (6 bases align). Sample: PBMCs. The receptor was isolated from a man between 18 and 29 years old in good health and CMV-seronegative. The sequenced DNA is TGTGCCAGTAGTATAGATCTCGGGAGCTCCTACGAGCAGTACTTC. This translates into CASSIDLGSSYEQYF.